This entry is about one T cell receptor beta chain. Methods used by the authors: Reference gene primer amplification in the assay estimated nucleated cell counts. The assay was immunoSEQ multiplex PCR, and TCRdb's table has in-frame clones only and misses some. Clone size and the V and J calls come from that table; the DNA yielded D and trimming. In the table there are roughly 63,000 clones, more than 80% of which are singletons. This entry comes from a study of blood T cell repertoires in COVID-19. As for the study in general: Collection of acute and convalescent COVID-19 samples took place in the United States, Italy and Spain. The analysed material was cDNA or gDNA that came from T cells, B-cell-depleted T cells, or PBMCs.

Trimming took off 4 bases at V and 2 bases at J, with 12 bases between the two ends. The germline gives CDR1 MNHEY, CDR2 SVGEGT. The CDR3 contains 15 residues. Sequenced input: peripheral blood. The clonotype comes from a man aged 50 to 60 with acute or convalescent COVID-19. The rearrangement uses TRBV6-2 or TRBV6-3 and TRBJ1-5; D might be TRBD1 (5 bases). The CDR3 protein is CASSWGGDGNQPQHF. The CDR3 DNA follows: TGTGCCAGCAGTTGGGGAGGGGACGGCAATCAGCCCCAGCATTTT.